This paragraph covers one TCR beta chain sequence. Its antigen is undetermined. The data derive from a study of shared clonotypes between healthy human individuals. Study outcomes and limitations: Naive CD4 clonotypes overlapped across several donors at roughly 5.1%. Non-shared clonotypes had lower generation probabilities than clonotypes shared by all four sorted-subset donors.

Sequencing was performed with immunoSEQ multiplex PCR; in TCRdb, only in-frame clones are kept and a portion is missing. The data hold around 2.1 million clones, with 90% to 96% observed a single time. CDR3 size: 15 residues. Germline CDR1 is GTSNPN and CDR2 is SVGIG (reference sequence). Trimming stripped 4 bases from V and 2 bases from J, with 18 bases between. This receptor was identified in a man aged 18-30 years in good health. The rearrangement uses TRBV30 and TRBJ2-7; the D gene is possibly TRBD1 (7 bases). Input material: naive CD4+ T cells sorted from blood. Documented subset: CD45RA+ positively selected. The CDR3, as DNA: TGTGCCTGGATCCGGGAGACAGGGAAGGCCTACGAGCAGTACTTC. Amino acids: CAWIRETGKAYEQYF.